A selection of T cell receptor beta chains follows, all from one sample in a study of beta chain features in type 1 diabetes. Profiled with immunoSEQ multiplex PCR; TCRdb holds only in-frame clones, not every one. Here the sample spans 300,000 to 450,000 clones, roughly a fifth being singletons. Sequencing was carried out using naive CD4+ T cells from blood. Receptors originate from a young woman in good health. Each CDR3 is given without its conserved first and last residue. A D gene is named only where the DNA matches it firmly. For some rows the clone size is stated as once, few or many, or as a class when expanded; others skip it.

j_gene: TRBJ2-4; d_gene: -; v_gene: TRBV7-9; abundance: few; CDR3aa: ASSPSITKNIQY
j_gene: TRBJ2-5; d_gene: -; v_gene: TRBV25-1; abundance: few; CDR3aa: ASSESGGQTQY
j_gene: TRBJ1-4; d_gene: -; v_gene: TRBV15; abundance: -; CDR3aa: ATSRDYVSGNEKLF
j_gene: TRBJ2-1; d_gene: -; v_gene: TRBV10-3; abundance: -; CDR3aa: AIRNRDEQF
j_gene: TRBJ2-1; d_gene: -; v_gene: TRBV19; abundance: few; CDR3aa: ASSIPSTGYNEQF
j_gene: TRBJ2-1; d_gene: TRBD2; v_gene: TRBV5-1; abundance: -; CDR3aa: ASSLVVAGGPNEQF
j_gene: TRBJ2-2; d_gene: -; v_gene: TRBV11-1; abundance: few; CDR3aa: ASSLTGIHRELF
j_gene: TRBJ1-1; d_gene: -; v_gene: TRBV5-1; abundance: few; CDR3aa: ASSLISGNTEAF
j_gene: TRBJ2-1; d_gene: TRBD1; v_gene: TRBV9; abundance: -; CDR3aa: ASSSYGTGTHEQF
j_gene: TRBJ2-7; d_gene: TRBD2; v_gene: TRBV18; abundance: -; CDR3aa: ASSPVTERDRIEY
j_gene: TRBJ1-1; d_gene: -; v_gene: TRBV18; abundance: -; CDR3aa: ATSEGINTEAF
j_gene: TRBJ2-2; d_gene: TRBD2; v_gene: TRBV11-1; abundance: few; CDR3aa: ASSSWTSGNTGELF
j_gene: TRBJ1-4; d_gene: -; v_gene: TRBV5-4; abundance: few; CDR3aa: ASASRGGVNEKLF
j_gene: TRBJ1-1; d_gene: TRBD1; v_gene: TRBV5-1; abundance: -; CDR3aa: ASSLVWTGLTEAF
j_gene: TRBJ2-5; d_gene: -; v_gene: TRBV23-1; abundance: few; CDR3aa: ASIRGLGNRSQETQY
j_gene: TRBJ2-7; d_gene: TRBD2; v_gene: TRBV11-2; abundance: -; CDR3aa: ASSPMRRAGSGLHEQY
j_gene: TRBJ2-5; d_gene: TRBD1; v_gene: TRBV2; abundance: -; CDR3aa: ASSGTGGPLETQY
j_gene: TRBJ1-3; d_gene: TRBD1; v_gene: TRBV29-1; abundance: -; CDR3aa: SVPGQGFSGNTIY
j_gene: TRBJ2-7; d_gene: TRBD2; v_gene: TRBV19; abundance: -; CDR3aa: ASSTRTSGASSYEQY
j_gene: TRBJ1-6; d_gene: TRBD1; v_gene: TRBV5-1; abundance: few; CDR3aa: ASSSSGTGGTTLH
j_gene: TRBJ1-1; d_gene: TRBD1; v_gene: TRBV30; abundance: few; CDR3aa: AWSRRDRVTEAF
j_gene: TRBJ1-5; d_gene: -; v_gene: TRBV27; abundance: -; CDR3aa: ASSPQGRGNQPQH
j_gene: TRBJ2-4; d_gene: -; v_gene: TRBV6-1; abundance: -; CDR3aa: ASSEPDSRDIQY
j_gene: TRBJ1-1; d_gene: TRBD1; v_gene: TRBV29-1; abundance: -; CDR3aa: SALGQPNTEAF
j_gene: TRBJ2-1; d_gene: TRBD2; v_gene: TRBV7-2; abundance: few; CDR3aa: ASSLVSASGEQF
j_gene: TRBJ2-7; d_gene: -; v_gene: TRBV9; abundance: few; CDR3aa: ASSVESRTEQY
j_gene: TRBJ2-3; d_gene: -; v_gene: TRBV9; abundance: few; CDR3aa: ASSVRGQSTDTQY
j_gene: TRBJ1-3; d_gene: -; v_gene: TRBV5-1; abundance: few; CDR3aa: ASNLDSPTGNTIY
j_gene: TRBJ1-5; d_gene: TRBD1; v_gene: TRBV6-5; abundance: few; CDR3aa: ASSSPGTGESQPQH
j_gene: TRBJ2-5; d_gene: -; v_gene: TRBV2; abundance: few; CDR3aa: ASSEDYTQETQY
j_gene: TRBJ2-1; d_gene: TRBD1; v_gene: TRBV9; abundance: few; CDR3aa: ASSPGQGMANEQF
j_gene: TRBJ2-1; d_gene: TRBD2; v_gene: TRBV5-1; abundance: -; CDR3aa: ASSPRLAGGIDEQF
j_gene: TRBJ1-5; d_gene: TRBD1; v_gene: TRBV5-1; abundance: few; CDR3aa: ASSVDRDQPQH
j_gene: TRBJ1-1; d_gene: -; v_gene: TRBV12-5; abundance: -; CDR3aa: ASGPSNTEAF
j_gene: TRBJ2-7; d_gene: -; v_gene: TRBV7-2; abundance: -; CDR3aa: ASSFQGEAGEQY
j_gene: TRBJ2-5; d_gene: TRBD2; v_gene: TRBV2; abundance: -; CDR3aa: ASSAGGGRNQETQY
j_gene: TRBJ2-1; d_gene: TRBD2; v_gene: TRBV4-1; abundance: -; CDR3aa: ASSHRGLAGGPGYNEQF
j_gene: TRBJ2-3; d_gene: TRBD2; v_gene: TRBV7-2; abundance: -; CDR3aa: ASSSLAGRVTDTQY
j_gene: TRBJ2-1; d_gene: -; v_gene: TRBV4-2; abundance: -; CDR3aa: ASSQDAGTSYNEQF
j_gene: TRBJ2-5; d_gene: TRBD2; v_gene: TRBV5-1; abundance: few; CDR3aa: ASSGGLAGGETQY
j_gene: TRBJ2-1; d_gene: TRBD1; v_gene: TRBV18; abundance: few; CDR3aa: ASSFGQGADNEQF
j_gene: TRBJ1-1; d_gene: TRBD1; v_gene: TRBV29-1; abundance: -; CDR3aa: SGGQVNTEAF